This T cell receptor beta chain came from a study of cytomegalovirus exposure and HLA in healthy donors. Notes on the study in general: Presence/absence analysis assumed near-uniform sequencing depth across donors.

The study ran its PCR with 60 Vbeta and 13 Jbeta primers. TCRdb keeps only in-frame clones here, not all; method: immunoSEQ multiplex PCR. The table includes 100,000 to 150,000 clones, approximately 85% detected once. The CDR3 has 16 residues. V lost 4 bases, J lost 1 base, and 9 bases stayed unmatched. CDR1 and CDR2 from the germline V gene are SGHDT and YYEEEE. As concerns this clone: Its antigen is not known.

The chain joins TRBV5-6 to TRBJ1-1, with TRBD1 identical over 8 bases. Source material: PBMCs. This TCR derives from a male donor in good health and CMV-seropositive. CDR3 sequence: CASSPLGQGGNTEAFF. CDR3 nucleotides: TGTGCCAGCAGCCCGCTCGGACAGGGAGGGAACACTGAAGCTTTCTTT.